Listed below are T cell receptor beta chains from one sample, sequenced in a study of blood T cell repertoires in COVID-19. The table came from immunoSEQ multiplex PCR; TCRdb's copy has only in-frame clones and leaves some out. This sample has 200,000 to 250,000 clones, with less than 90% found just once. The sequencing sample was made of PBMCs or T cells enriched from blood (not recorded which). The source of these receptors is a woman aged 25 to 39 who had been exposed to COVID-19. CDR3s include the opening cysteine and the closing phenylalanine or tryptophan. D genes are given only for firm matches. Rows may omit the clone size; those that give it use once, few, many or a size class.

clone_size	d_call	v_call	j_call	cdr3_nt	cdr3_aa
NA	NA	TRBV5-4	TRBJ1-3	TGTGCCAGCAGCTCAGCAGGGGTCCGCTCTGGAAACACCATATATTTT	CASSSAGVRSGNTIYF
NA	NA	TRBV10-3	TRBJ1-6	TGTGCCATCAGTGAGTGGAGGGCTGCGGATTCACCCCTCCACTTT	CAISEWRAADSPLHF
NA	NA	TRBV18	TRBJ1-4	TGTGCCAGCTCACGTACAGGGAGTGAAAAACTGTTTTTT	CASSRTGSEKLFF
NA	NA	TRBV29-1	TRBJ1-2	TGCAGCGTTCGCTCCGGGACTTCTCTTTATGGCTACACCTTC	CSVRSGTSLYGYTF
few	NA	TRBV29-1	TRBJ1-5	TGCAGCGTTGAAGGGGGCTTCAATCAGCCCCAGCATTTT	CSVEGGFNQPQHF
NA	TRBD2	TRBV9	TRBJ2-3	TGTGCCAGCAGCGTAGGCACTAGCGGGGGGGCAAGAGATACGCAGTATTTT	CASSVGTSGGARDTQYF
NA	NA	TRBV28	TRBJ2-3	TGTGCCAGCATAGCTTCTAGCACAGATACGCAGTATTTT	CASIASSTDTQYF
once	NA	TRBV6-4	TRBJ1-2	TGTGCCAGCGCACACCCTTACGGGTCCTATGGCTACACCTTC	CASAHPYGSYGYTF
NA	TRBD1	TRBV10-3	TRBJ1-2	TGTGCCATCAGGCTGGACAGGGGTAACTATGGCTACACCTTC	CAIRLDRGNYGYTF
NA	TRBD1	TRBV29-1	TRBJ1-6	TGCAGCGTTACGCTAGGACAGGGTGGTGATTCACCCCTCCACTTT	CSVTLGQGGDSPLHF